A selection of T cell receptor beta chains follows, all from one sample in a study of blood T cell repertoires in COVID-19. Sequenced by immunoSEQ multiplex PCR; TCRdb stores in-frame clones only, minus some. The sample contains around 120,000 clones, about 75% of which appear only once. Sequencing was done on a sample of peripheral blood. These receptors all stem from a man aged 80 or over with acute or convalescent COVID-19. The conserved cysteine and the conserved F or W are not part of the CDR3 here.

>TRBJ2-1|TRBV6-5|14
ASSYSSGLPGGEQF
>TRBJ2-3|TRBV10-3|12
ATLGGISTDTQY
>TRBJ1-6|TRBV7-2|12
ASSLDGQGPTLH
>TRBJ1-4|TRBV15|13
ATSRGARDNEKLF
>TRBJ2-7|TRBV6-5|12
ASSSRQGAYEQY
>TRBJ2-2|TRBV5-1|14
ASSLLNTPDTGELF
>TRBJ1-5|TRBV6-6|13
ASNRDRGFNQPQH
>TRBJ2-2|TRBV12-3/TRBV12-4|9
ASTYSGELF
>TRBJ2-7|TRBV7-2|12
ASSLGVGGPEQY
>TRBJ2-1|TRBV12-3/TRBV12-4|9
ASTLDNEQF
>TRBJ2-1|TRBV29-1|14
SVEEGTSGTYNEQF
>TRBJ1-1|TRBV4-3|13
ASSQDPNRHNEAF
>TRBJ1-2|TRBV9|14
ASSAGGGQGAGGYT
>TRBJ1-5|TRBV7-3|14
ARPSGGLYADQPQH
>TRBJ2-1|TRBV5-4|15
ASSLSSGRAVYNEQF
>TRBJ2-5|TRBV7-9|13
ASSPQTGIQETQY
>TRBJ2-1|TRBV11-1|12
ASSPPRRYNEQF
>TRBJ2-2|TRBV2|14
ASSIPTGGNTGELF
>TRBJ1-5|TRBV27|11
ASSGQARMAQH
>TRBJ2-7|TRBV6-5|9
ASTGAYEQY
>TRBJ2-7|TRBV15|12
ATSYPGQGYEQY
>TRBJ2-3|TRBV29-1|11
SAEGLSTDTQY
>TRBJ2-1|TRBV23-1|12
ASSLARGGNEQF
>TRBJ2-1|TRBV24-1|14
ATSDPSLAGDREQF
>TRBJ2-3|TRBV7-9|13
ASSFGQGEGDTQY
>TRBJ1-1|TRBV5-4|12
ASSFNTDRGGAF
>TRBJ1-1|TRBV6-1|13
ASSETGGVNTEAF
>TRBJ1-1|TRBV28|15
ASVGNRGPGVDTEAF
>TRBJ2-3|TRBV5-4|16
ASSLRLAGGPGTDTQY
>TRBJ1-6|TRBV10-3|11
AIRDSGNSPLH
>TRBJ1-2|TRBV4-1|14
ASSQDRDRQDYGYT
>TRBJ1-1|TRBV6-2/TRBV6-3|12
ASSPDPDRPEAF
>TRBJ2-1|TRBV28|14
ASSLGGSGRATEQF
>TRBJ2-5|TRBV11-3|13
ASSLGQGGQETQY
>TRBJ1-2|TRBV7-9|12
ASSAGTGLTGYT
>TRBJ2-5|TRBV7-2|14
ASSIRTSGSRETQY
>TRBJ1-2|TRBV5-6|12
ASSFWGRQYGYT